Below, 5 T cell receptor beta chains from the same sample are listed, as sequenced in a study of early T cells in non-severe SARS-CoV-2 infection. TCRdb re-analysed the 5' RACE reads in MiXCR, keeping a single row per CDR3 protein. The data hold 45,000 or so distinct CDR3 sequences, with approximately 10% observed a single time. Sequencing input: whole blood. The origin of the receptors is an adult who was a healthcare worker with PCR-confirmed SARS-CoV-2 infection or an uninfected control (not recorded which).

In this sample, this clonotype turned up many times. The V and J genes are TRBV20-1 and TRBJ2-7; TRBD2 aligns across 13 bases. The CDR3 extends over 16 amino acids. CDR1 is DFQATT, CDR2 SNEGSKA, per germline (reference sequence). V was pared by 5 bases and J by 3 bases, with 10 bases of the junction left unmatched. CDR3 DNA sequence: TGCAGTGCTCCAACTAGCGGGAGGGCCCTTAACTACGAGCAGTACTTC. Translating it yields CSAPTSGRALNYEQYF.

This clonotype was counted many times. The chain joins TRBV7-2 to TRBJ1-2, with D tentatively TRBD1 (5 bases). The germline CDR1 and CDR2 sequences are SGHTA and FQGNSA. The length of the CDR3 is 15 residues. The V end was cut by 2 bases, the J end by 7 bases, with 17 bases between. The CDR3 nucleotides are TGTGCCAGCAGCTTAAGCGGAACGGGGGGTGGTGGCTACACCTTC. Protein sequence: CASSLSGTGGGGYTF.

In this sample, this clonotype turned up many times. The chain combines TRBV5-1 with TRBJ2-1; TRBD1 matches at 7 bases. V shed 4 bases and J 9 bases; nucleotides not matched to a gene: 7. Germline-derived CDR1 and CDR2 are SGHRS and YFSETQ. The CDR3 length is 13 residues. The CDR3 DNA sequence: TGCGCCAGCAGCCCTGGGACAGTGATTGAGCAGTTCTTC. This encodes CASSPGTVIEQFF.

This clonotype was counted a few times. The gene calls are TRBV12-5 and TRBJ2-5, with D uncertain. The CDR3 has 12 amino acids. V was pared by 8 bases and J by 5 bases, with 12 bases between. Germline CDR1 and CDR2: LGHNT and FRNRAP. The CDR3 sequence is CASNRVEETQYF. DNA of the CDR3: TGTGCTAGTAATAGGGTAGAGGAGACCCAGTACTTC.

This clonotype has a handful of counts. The gene calls are TRBV7-2 and TRBJ1-1; no firm D call. From germline, CDR1 is SGHTA and CDR2 FQGNSA. CDR3 length: 14 amino acids. V gave up 5 bases and J gave up 1 base, with 11 bases separating them. The CDR3 sequence is CASSETASNTEAFF. For the CDR3, the DNA is TGTGCCAGCAGCGAAACAGCTTCGAACACTGAAGCTTTCTTT.